This is a list of T cell receptor beta chains from one sample in a study of blood T cell repertoires in COVID-19. Here immunoSEQ multiplex PCR was the method, and the copy in TCRdb shows in-frame clones only, minus some. This table has roughly 230,000 clones, around 85% appearing once. Input material: peripheral blood. All receptors derive from a man aged 50 to 60 with COVID-19, enrolled during active disease. The CDR3 runs from the conserved cysteine through the conserved F or W. The D gene is left open where the match is weak. Part of the rows lack a size; the others show once, few, many or a class for expanded clones.

abundance	j_gene	d_gene	v_gene	CDR3nt	CDR3aa
NA	TRBJ1-1	NA	TRBV6-5	TGTGCCGGAGGCAAAACAGTGAACACTGAAGCTTTCTTT	CAGGKTVNTEAFF
NA	TRBJ2-3	NA	TRBV7-9	TGTGCCAGCAGTCGTACTAGCCACACGACAGATACGCAGTATTTT	CASSRTSHTTDTQYF
NA	TRBJ2-5	NA	TRBV5-1	TGCGCCAGCAGCTTGGAACGGACAGTAGTCTCCCTCGGGTCCCAGTACTTC	CASSLERTVVSLGSQYF
few	TRBJ1-2	NA	TRBV6-1	TGTGCCAGCAGTGAGGACAGAGACCGCGTATGGGCTAACTATGGCTACACCTTC	CASSEDRDRVWANYGYTF
NA	TRBJ1-6	TRBD1	TRBV7-3	TGTGCCAGCAGCTCCGGGACAGGGAGTTCACCCCTCCACTTT	CASSSGTGSSPLHF
few	TRBJ2-4	NA	TRBV6-2/TRBV6-3	TGTGCCAGCAGTTCCAGATCTACTATAGCCAAAAACATTCAGTACTTC	CASSSRSTIAKNIQYF
NA	TRBJ1-2	TRBD1	TRBV6-5	TGTGCCAGCCTAGAGGGACAGAACTATGGCTACACCTTC	CASLEGQNYGYTF
NA	TRBJ1-6	NA	TRBV3-1/TRBV3-2	TGTGCCAGCAGCACCAGTAGCTCAAATTCACCCCTCCACTTT	CASSTSSSNSPLHF
NA	TRBJ1-2	NA	TRBV4-3	TGCGCCAGCAGCCAAGTGGTCAGATCTAACTATGGCTACACCTTC	CASSQVVRSNYGYTF
NA	TRBJ2-2	NA	TRBV5-8	TGTGCCAGCAGCTTGGCCATGGGCAGGGCAGGCGGGGAGCTGTTTTTT	CASSLAMGRAGGELFF
NA	TRBJ2-1	TRBD1	TRBV7-2	TGTGCCAGCAGCCGGGACAGGGCCTCCTACAATGAGCAGTTCTTC	CASSRDRASYNEQFF
NA	TRBJ1-5	NA	TRBV5-8	TGTGCCAGCAGCTTTATCAGCCTAGTCAATCAGCCCCAGCATTTT	CASSFISLVNQPQHF
NA	TRBJ2-1	TRBD2	TRBV4-2	TGTGCCAGCAGCCAAGAACTTGGGGCTAGCGGGGGGAGGGAGCAGTTCTTC	CASSQELGASGGREQFF
NA	TRBJ2-7	TRBD2	TRBV6-2/TRBV6-3	TGTGCCAGCAGTTACTCGAACGCGACTAGCGTTAGGGACGAGCAGTACTTC	CASSYSNATSVRDEQYF
NA	TRBJ2-3	TRBD2	TRBV15	TGTGCCACCAGCGGCGGACCGGGGGGGGCGATAAATACGCAGTATTTT	CATSGGPGGAINTQYF
once	TRBJ2-1	TRBD2	TRBV19	TGTGCCAGTAGTAGTGGACTAGCGGTCTACAATGAGCAGTTCTTC	CASSSGLAVYNEQFF
NA	TRBJ1-6	TRBD1	TRBV5-1	TGCGCCAGCACCGCCGGGACAGGGACCAATTCACCCCTCCACTTT	CASTAGTGTNSPLHF
few	TRBJ2-7	NA	TRBV7-2	TGTGCCAGCAGCTCGTCCGGGTCTACCTACGAGCAGTACTTC	CASSSSGSTYEQYF
few	TRBJ1-3	TRBD1	TRBV6-1	TGTGCCAGCAGTGAATCCATGACAGGGGGAACTGGAAACACCATATATTTT	CASSESMTGGTGNTIYF
NA	TRBJ2-5	NA	TRBV20-1	TGCAGTGCTAGTCAGCGGACTCAAGAGACCCAGTACTTC	CSASQRTQETQYF
NA	TRBJ1-1	NA	TRBV6-2/TRBV6-3	TGTGCCAGCAGTTTCACAGGCCCTGAAGCTTTCTTT	CASSFTGPEAFF
once	TRBJ1-2	TRBD1	TRBV6-6	TGTGCCAGCAGCCCTGGACAGGCCTATGGCTACACCTTC	CASSPGQAYGYTF
NA	TRBJ1-1	NA	TRBV3-1/TRBV3-2	TGTGCCAGCAGCCAAGGACAGATGAACACTGAAGCTTTCTTT	CASSQGQMNTEAFF
NA	TRBJ2-4	NA	TRBV28	TGTGCCAGCAGTTTGAGTGGGGGCCTCAGGGCCAAAAACATTCAGTACTTC	CASSLSGGLRAKNIQYF
NA	TRBJ1-2	NA	TRBV7-8	TGTGCCAGCAGACTTAGCACAGGGTCAAACTATGGCTACACCTTC	CASRLSTGSNYGYTF
NA	TRBJ1-2	TRBD1	TRBV29-1	TGCAGCGTTGGAACCCTGGGACAGGGTCATGGCTACACCTTC	CSVGTLGQGHGYTF
NA	TRBJ2-5	NA	TRBV20-1	TGCAGTGCTGCTTGTCAGGAGACCCAGTACTTC	CSAACQETQYF
NA	TRBJ1-1	NA	TRBV7-2	TGTGCCAGCAGCTTATTTGGTGCAGATCTGAACACTGAAGCTTTCTTT	CASSLFGADLNTEAFF
NA	TRBJ2-3	NA	TRBV30	TGTGCCTGGATCACCCCCCCGGCAGGGAACACAGATACGCAGTATTTT	CAWITPPAGNTDTQYF
NA	TRBJ1-1	NA	TRBV7-3	TGTGCCAGCAGCTTCAGGGGTGGCACTGAAGCTTTCTTT	CASSFRGGTEAFF
NA	TRBJ2-2	TRBD1	TRBV2	TGTGCCAGCAGAAAGACAGGGTCGGCCACCGGGGAGCTGTTTTTT	CASRKTGSATGELFF
NA	TRBJ2-7	TRBD1	TRBV11-1	TGTGCCAGCAGCTCTCCGGGACAGGGGATCTCCTACGAGCAGTACTTC	CASSSPGQGISYEQYF